The clone carrying this T cell receptor beta chain was picked up a small number of times. Antigen: not known. The sample originates from a study of blood T cells in healthy people across ages. Study-wide results and limits: Calculation of diversity from one million T cells yielded estimates considered to be underestimates.

Germline CDR1 is MNHNY and CDR2 is SVGAGI (reference sequence). The CDR3 is made up of 14 amino acids. Deletions cut 6 bases from V and 10 bases from J, with 16 bases between. Sample-barcoded 5' priming and a J-beta primer mix drove a second PCR of roughly 6 to 12 cycles. Through a template-switch adaptor with 12 random nucleotides, each cDNA molecule received a tag. TCRdb passed the 5' RACE reads through MiXCR, listing each CDR3 protein once. The sample lists some 930,000 distinct CDR3 sequences; about 29% were seen once. The same specimen was also included in a second study, on T cells of mothers and their children. As that report states: Three healthy Caucasian mothers and their six children were the donors.

The sample was blood. This sequence was found in a woman between 35 and 50 years old in good health. The chain links TRBV6-6 to TRBJ1-6; perhaps TRBD1 as D (6 bases). The CDR3 DNA reads as TGTGCCAGCAGACCGGACAGCGGCAGATCACCCCTCCACTTT. This encodes CASRPDSGRSPLHF.